A single sample is the source of the 21 T cell receptor beta chains below, sequenced in a study of early T cells in non-severe SARS-CoV-2 infection. Via MiXCR, TCRdb re-called the 5' RACE reads, giving one row per CDR3 protein. This table holds about 59,000 distinct CDR3 sequences, roughly 13% found once. Sequences were derived from whole blood, sampled at baseline. The receptor set was obtained from an adult who was a healthcare worker with PCR-confirmed SARS-CoV-2 infection or an uninfected control (not recorded which).

This clonotype was seen at least ten times. The genes are TRBV4-2 and TRBJ1-2; no firm D call. Germline values: CDR1 LGHNA, CDR2 YNFKEQ. The length of the CDR3 is 12 residues. The V end was cut by 0 bases, the J end by 13 bases, with 12 bases between. The CDR3 here is CASSQDGPVLTF. For the CDR3, the DNA is TGTGCCAGCAGCCAAGATGGGCCCGTGCTCACCTTC.

The V call is TRBV4-3, the J call TRBJ2-3, with 15 bases that match TRBD2. The CDR3 extends over 16 amino acids. J gave up 9 bases and V 1 base, and 5 bases lay outside the gene matches. Germline V gene sequence: CDR1 LGHNA, CDR2 YSLEER. The CDR3 bases are TGCGCCAGCAGCCAAGGGACTAGCGGGAGGGCCCGCACGCAGTATTTT. Its translation is CASSQGTSGRARTQYF.

The chain employs TRBV4-2 and TRBJ1-1; the D is unclear. Per germline, CDR1 LGHNA and CDR2 YNFKEQ. This CDR3 contains 16 residues. Trimming stripped 4 bases from V and 0 bases from J, with 15 bases between. The CDR3 is CASSRYGPGVNTEAFF. The CDR3 DNA reads TGTGCCAGCAGCCGTTACGGACCGGGAGTGAACACTGAAGCTTTCTTT.

The rearrangement links TRBV18 to TRBJ1-4, with TRBD1 matching over 7 bases. V lost 4 bases, J lost 6 bases, and 8 bases stayed unmatched. Germline assignment: CDR1 KGHSH and CDR2 LQKENI. The CDR3 extends over 15 amino acids. In nucleotides, the CDR3 is TGTGCCAGCTCACGGAACCAGGGGGTGGATGAAAAACTGTTTTTT. Residues: CASSRNQGVDEKLFF. The variable domain in full, with the rest retrieved from reference TRBV18 and TRBJ1-4, is NAGVMQNPRHLVRRRGQEARLRCSPMKGHSHVYWYRQLPEEGLKFMVYLQKENIIDESGMPKERFSAEFPKEGPSILRIQQVVRGDSAAYFCASSRNQGVDEKLFFGSGTQLSVL.

V usage is TRBV10-2 and J usage is TRBJ1-1; tentatively, D is TRBD1 (6 bases). The CDR3 is made up of 13 amino acids. Germline CDR1 WSHSY, CDR2 SAAADI. The V gene lost 10 bases and the J gene lost 5 bases, with 17 bases spanning the gap. CDR3 residues: CATQPGQGTEAFF. CDR3 DNA sequence: TGCGCCACCCAGCCCGGGCAGGGGACTGAAGCTTTCTTT.

The V call is TRBV27, the J call TRBJ2-1, with 7 nucleotides matching TRBD2. The CDR3 consists of 16 residues. V was clipped by 6 bases and J by 2 bases; unmatched bases: 10. The germline V gene encodes CDR1 MNHEY and CDR2 SMNVEV (reference sequence). The CDR3: CASRGPRGSPYNEQFF. DNA for the CDR3: TGTGCCAGCAGGGGGCCTCGCGGGAGTCCCTACAATGAGCAGTTCTTC.

Here the CDR3 DNA reads TGTGCCAGCAGTGATCCGGGACAGTCTCCCTACGAGCAGTACTTC. It encodes CASSDPGQSPYEQYF. V and J are TRBV6-1 and TRBJ2-7; 7 bases line up with TRBD1. The trim removed 3 bases at V and 2 bases at J, leaving 7 bases unmatched. The CDR3 is made up of 15 amino acids. CDR1 is MNHNS, CDR2 SASEGT, per germline.

V usage is TRBV20-1 and J usage is TRBJ2-1, with D uncertain. This CDR3 is 16 amino acids long. Germline V gene lookup returns CDR1 DFQATT and CDR2 SNEGSKA (reference sequence). The V end lost 0 bases, the J end lost 4 bases, and 16 bases lay between the germline ends. The DNA of the CDR3 is TGCAGTGCTAGAGATCGGAAACAGCCCTTTTACAATGAGCAGTTCTTC. Translated, it gives CSARDRKQPFYNEQFF.

The chain is built from TRBV29-1 and TRBJ2-1; the D gene could be TRBD1 or TRBD2 (5 bases each). Between the trimmed V and J ends, which lost 4 bases and 9 bases, there was a span of 10 bases. This CDR3 is 11 amino acids long. Germline V gives CDR1 SQVTM, CDR2 ANQGSEA. This CDR3 reads CSVGDGGEQFF. The CDR3 nucleotides read TGCAGCGTTGGGGACGGAGGTGAGCAGTTCTTC.

As DNA, the CDR3 is TGCAGTGCCCGCCTAGCGGCTTCTAGCACAGATACGCAGTATTTT. Translated: CSARLAASSTDTQYF. The rearrangement uses TRBV20-1 and TRBJ2-3, with 7 bases aligning to TRBD2. The CDR3 consists of 15 residues. CDR1 is DFQATT and CDR2 is SNEGSKA in the germline V gene (reference sequence). V gave up 6 bases and J gave up 0 bases; unmatched junction bases: 9.

The rearrangement uses TRBV6-2 or TRBV6-3 and TRBJ2-3; D might be TRBD2 (7 bases). The CDR3 totals 14 residues. CDR1 is MNHEY, CDR2 SVGEGT, per germline. Trimming left V 7 bases short and J 4 bases short, with 15 bases between. CDR3 sequence (DNA): TGTGCCAGCATCGAGGGGGGGACTTCAGATACGCAGTATTTT. As protein: CASIEGGTSDTQYF.

The chain couples TRBV20-1 to TRBJ2-2, with D possibly TRBD1 on 6 matching bases. The CDR3 has 18 amino acids. Germline V gene lookup returns CDR1 DFQATT and CDR2 SNEGSKA (reference sequence). V lost 2 bases to trimming and J lost 1 base, with 20 bases between them. The CDR3 is CSARLHRTGTRNTGELFF. CDR3 bases: TGCAGTGCTAGATTACATAGGACCGGGACACGGAACACCGGGGAGCTGTTTTTT.

This chain connects TRBV29-1 to TRBJ1-1, with D perhaps matching TRBD1 (6 bases). Germline CDR1 reads SQVTM; CDR2 reads ANQGSEA. The CDR3 runs 13 residues. V lost 7 bases and J lost 3, with 15 bases in between. The CDR3 nucleotides are TGCAGCGCCGGGACAAGGAGGGACACTGAAGCTTTCTTT. Amino acid sequence: CSAGTRRDTEAFF.

V gene TRBV7-9 combines with J gene TRBJ2-3; 8 bases align to TRBD2. Looked up from germline, CDR1 is SEHNR and CDR2 is FQNEAQ (reference sequence). The CDR3 sequence is 16 residues long. The trim removed 5 bases at V and 5 bases at J, leaving 12 bases unmatched. The CDR3 DNA sequence: TGTGCCAGCAGCGATAGGGTAGCGGGATTCCAAGATACGCAGTATTTT. Translating it yields CASSDRVAGFQDTQYF.

The chain employs TRBV10-3 and TRBJ2-7; D is ambiguous. The germline gives CDR1 ENHRY, CDR2 SYGVKD. The CDR3 has 13 amino acids. V dropped 3 bases and J dropped 3 bases, with 9 bases sitting between them. In nucleotides, the CDR3 is TGTGCCATCAGTGAAACCGGGTACTACGAGCAGTACTTC. Translated, it gives CAISETGYYEQYF.

CDR3 sequence: CASSLVGLASSYEQYF. DNA for the CDR3: TGTGCCAGCAGCTTAGTGGGACTAGCGTCTTCCTACGAGCAGTACTTC. The chain recombines TRBV7-9 with TRBJ2-7; 10 nucleotides agree with TRBD2. The trim removed 1 base at V and 1 base at J, leaving 4 bases unmatched. Germline CDR1 SEHNR, CDR2 FQNEAQ (reference sequence). This CDR3 has 16 amino acids.

V is TRBV6-6 and J is TRBJ2-7; TRBD2 matches at 9 bases. V dropped 8 bases and J dropped 6; count of bases not matched to a gene: 8. CDR3 length: 13 amino acids. Germline V lookup: CDR1 MNHNY, CDR2 SVGAGI (reference sequence). CDR3 sequence reads: CASRPPAGGEQYF. CDR3 nucleotide sequence: TGTGCCAGCCGTCCCCCAGCGGGAGGCGAGCAGTACTTC.

This clonotype was found many times. The chain carries TRBV7-2 and TRBJ1-5; perhaps TRBD1 as D (6 bases). This CDR3 contains 17 residues. Germline V CDR1 and CDR2: SGHTA, FQGNSA. The V and J ends lost 4 bases and 1 base respectively, with 17 bases between them. CDR3 DNA sequence: TGTGCCAGCAGCTCCAAGAGGGGGAGGCGAAGCAATCAGCCCCAGCATTTT. Encoded protein: CASSSKRGRRSNQPQHF.

This chain uses TRBV4-1 with TRBJ1-4; 7 nucleotides match TRBD1. Trimming cost V 8 bases and J 4 bases; bases outside gene matches: 10. This CDR3 is built from 15 residues. CDR1 MGHRA and CDR2 YSYEKL come from the germline V gene. The CDR3 loop is CASANGRDSNEKLFF. CDR3 bases: TGCGCCAGCGCTAATGGGCGGGACAGTAATGAAAAACTGTTTTTT.

V and J are TRBV6-2 or TRBV6-3 and TRBJ2-3; a possible D gene is TRBD2 (6 bases). Germline V gene sequence: CDR1 MNHEY, CDR2 SVGEGT. The CDR3 extends over 16 amino acids. V lost 0 bases to trimming and J lost 4 bases, with 14 bases between them. The CDR3 DNA reads as TGTGCCAGCAGTTACTCGAGCGGGCCCCCTCCAGATACGCAGTATTTT. It yields the protein CASSYSSGPPPDTQYF.

This clonotype turned up a few times. The chain links TRBV4-1 to TRBJ2-3, with TRBD2 matching over 13 bases. CDR3 length: 21 residues. Germline CDR1 is MGHRA and CDR2 is YSYEKL. V was pared by 4 bases and J by 1 base, with 17 bases of the junction left unmatched. CDR3 sequence reads: CASSPSLYRTSGGLGTDTQYF. CDR3 nucleotides: TGCGCCAGCAGCCCATCTCTCTACAGGACTAGCGGGGGACTCGGCACAGATACGCAGTATTTT.